This passage covers 30 T cell receptor beta chains from one sample sequenced in a study of vaccination and CD4 T cells after COVID-19. These receptors are not linked to any known antigen. Sequence data for DNA of cultured CD4+ T cells were generated by the Oncomine TCR Beta short-read assay. TCRdb ran MiXCR on the PCR reads and lists one entry per CDR3 protein. The data show under 13,000 distinct CDR3 sequences, around three quarters seen once. Stated treatment: roughly nine-day PBMC culture with coronavirus spike peptide pools or control peptides (ViraFEST assay). What was sequenced was CD4+ T cells from blood, cultured in vitro. These receptors all come from a human donor who had recovered from COVID-19.

The genes are TRBV28 and TRBJ1-6; TRBD1 aligns across 8 bases. This CDR3 contains 14 residues. Germline V gene data show CDR1 as MDHEN and CDR2 as SYDVKM. Trimming cost V 8 bases and J 8 bases; bases outside gene matches: 8. The CDR3 DNA reads as TGTGCCAGCTACGACAGGGGAGGGTATTCACCCCTCCACTTT. Protein: CASYDRGGYSPLHF.

The chain uses TRBV7-9 and TRBJ1-1; D uncertain. Germline values: CDR1 SEHNR, CDR2 FQNEAQ (reference sequence). Between the trimmed V and J ends, which lost 10 bases and 1 base, there was a span of 13 bases. CDR3 size: 13 residues. In nucleotides, the CDR3 is TGTGCCAAACAAAGGGTCGGGAACACTGAAGCTTTCTTT. This gives the protein CAKQRVGNTEAFF.

This clonotype was seen once. The rearrangement uses TRBV7-2 and TRBJ2-5; no definite D call. Trimming took 5 bases from V and 5 from J, leaving 6 bases between them. This CDR3 has 11 residues. The V gene's germline CDR1 is SGHTA and CDR2 FQGNSA. CDR3 nucleotides: TGTGCCAGCAGCCCCCACGAGACCCAGTACTTC. Translated: CASSPHETQYF.

The J gene is TRBJ1-2, the V gene TRBV7-9; no reliable D call. The CDR3 sequence is 15 residues long. The V end lost 3 bases, the J end lost 5 bases, and 16 bases lay between the germline ends. The germline CDR1 and CDR2 sequences are SEHNR and FQNEAQ (reference sequence). The CDR3 DNA reads as TGTGCCAGCAGCTTTGGTCCTCGACGGGGTTATGGCTACACCTTC. Residues: CASSFGPRRGYGYTF.

The chain recombines TRBV7-9 with TRBJ1-3; 9 nucleotides match TRBD1. Germline assignment: CDR1 SEHNR and CDR2 FQNEAQ (reference sequence). V was clipped by 6 bases and J by 4 bases; unmatched bases: 19. This CDR3 has 19 residues. The CDR3 loop is CASSLRSVRDRAGGNTIYF. For the CDR3, the DNA is TGTGCCAGCAGTTTGAGGTCCGTGAGGGACAGGGCAGGCGGAAACACCATATATTTT.

This chain joins TRBV28 and TRBJ1-6; 8 positions agree with TRBD1. The V gene's germline CDR1 is MDHEN and CDR2 SYDVKM. The CDR3 is made up of 16 amino acids. Unmatched junction bases numbered 14, after V lost 6 bases and J lost 10 bases. The CDR3 region is CASSLLGGQGGSPLHF. The CDR3 DNA follows: TGTGCCAGCAGCCTACTCGGCGGACAGGGCGGATCACCCCTCCACTTT. Variable domain in full (rest from reference TRBV28 and TRBJ1-6): DVKVTQSSRYLVKRTGEKVFLECVQDMDHENMFWYRQDPGLGLRLIYFSYDVKMKEKGDIPEGYSVSREKKERFSLILESASTNQTSMYLCASSLLGGQGGSPLHFGNGTRLTVT.

The J gene is TRBJ1-2, the V gene TRBV28; D call uncertain. Germline CDR1 and CDR2: MDHEN and SYDVKM. V lost 5 bases and J lost 6, with 16 bases in between. CDR3 length equals 14 residues. Here the CDR3 DNA reads TGTGCCAGCAGTCTCTCGGATCAAGGACATGGCTACACCTTC. Its protein product is CASSLSDQGHGYTF.

This clonotype was seen a few times. This chain links TRBV7-2 with TRBJ1-2, with 8 nucleotides matching TRBD1. V lost 5 bases and J lost 7; bases outside the gene matches: 6. The CDR3 is made up of 13 amino acids. In germline, CDR1 is SGHTA, CDR2 FQGNSA. The CDR3 loop is CASSAQGAFGYTF. In DNA form, the CDR3 reads TGTGCCAGCAGCGCCCAGGGGGCTTTTGGCTACACCTTC.

V and J are TRBV21-1 and TRBJ1-1; TRBD1 is taken as the D call from the table, unchecked against the DNA. TRBV21-1 is a pseudogene locus. The CDR3 is 15 residues long. CDR3 coding DNA: TGTGCCAGCAGCAAATTACAGGTCCGGCACACTGAAGCTTTCTTT. Translation gives CASSKLQVRHTEAFF.

The chain links TRBV7-2 to TRBJ2-3; TRBD2 matches at 10 bases. J was trimmed by 6 bases and V by 5 bases; bases with no gene match: 8. In germline, CDR1 is SGHTA, CDR2 FQGNSA. This CDR3 comprises 15 residues. The CDR3 is CASSRGGSGGDTQYF. The CDR3 DNA reads as TGTGCCAGCAGCCGAGGGGGTAGCGGGGGGGATACGCAGTATTTT.

This clonotype was counted once. The chain has TRBV7-9 and TRBJ2-1; possibly TRBD2 for D (6 bases). Trimming stripped 4 bases from V and 4 bases from J, with 14 bases between. Germline V gene sequence: CDR1 SEHNR, CDR2 FQNEAQ (reference sequence). The length of the CDR3 is 15 residues. CDR3 loop: CASSSRLGNYNEQFF. The DNA of the CDR3 is TGTGCCAGCAGCTCCCGACTAGGCAATTACAATGAGCAGTTCTTC.

The chain is built from TRBV19 and TRBJ2-1; 7 bases are a match to TRBD2. Germline trimming cut 8 bases from V and 0 bases from J; bases unmatched to any gene: 4. This CDR3 spans 14 amino acids. Germline V gene sequence: CDR1 LNHDA, CDR2 SQIVND (reference sequence). The CDR3 sequence: CASGREYSYNEQFF. The CDR3 DNA follows: TGTGCCAGTGGGCGGGAGTACTCCTACAATGAGCAGTTCTTC. The full variable domain, its missing parts supplied by reference TRBV19 and TRBJ2-1, is DGGITQSPKYLFRKEGQNVTLSCEQNLNHDAMYWYRQDPGQGLRLIYYSQIVNDFQKGDIAEGYSVSREKKESFPLTVTSAQKNPTAFYLCASGREYSYNEQFFGPGTRLTVL.

The chain links TRBV7-6 to TRBJ1-1; D not resolved. V was cut by 2 bases and J by 4 bases, with 14 bases left in between. Germline lookup yields CDR1 SGHVS and CDR2 FNYEAQ. The CDR3 extends over 15 amino acids. The CDR3 region is CASSLKSGSGTEAFF. CDR3 nucleotides: TGTGCCAGCAGCTTAAAATCGGGATCGGGCACTGAAGCTTTCTTT. Complete variable domain (other parts from reference TRBV7-6 and TRBJ1-1): GAGVSQSPRYKVTKRGQDVALRCDPISGHVSLYWYRQALGQGPEFLTYFNYEAQQDKSGLPNDRFSAERPEGSISTLTIQRTEQRDSAMYRCASSLKSGSGTEAFFGQGTRLTVV.

The chain is built from TRBV6-2 or TRBV6-3 and TRBJ2-3; D is undetermined. The CDR3 length is 12 residues. With 2 bases removed from V and 8 bases from J, the gap between germline ends came to 8 bases. Germline CDR1 reads MNHEY; CDR2 reads SVGEGT. CDR3 in DNA: TGTGCCAGCAGTTACGCCTTGGGTACGCAGTATTTT. It codes for CASSYALGTQYF.

The chain carries TRBV19 and TRBJ1-2; a weak D match, TRBD1 (5 bases). The germline CDR1 and CDR2 sequences are LNHDA and SQIVND (reference sequence). The CDR3 extends over 13 amino acids. Trimming removed 7 bases from V and 4 bases from J, with 13 bases in between. In nucleotides, the CDR3 is TGTGCCAGTAAAGGCCAGGGTTCCTATGGCTACACCTTC. The encoded protein is CASKGQGSYGYTF.

The rearrangement joins TRBV27 to TRBJ1-1; D is unresolved. Trimming removed 7 bases from V and 0 bases from J, with 12 bases in between. Germline values: CDR1 MNHEY, CDR2 SMNVEV (reference sequence). The CDR3 consists of 14 residues. In nucleotides, the CDR3 is TGTGCCAGCAAAACCAGTGGGATGAACACTGAAGCTTTCTTT. It specifies CASKTSGMNTEAFF.

The V gene is TRBV24-1, the J gene TRBJ2-3; 10 bases fit TRBD2. There are 16 residues in the CDR3. CDR1 KGHDR and CDR2 SFDVKD come from the germline V gene. V shed 4 bases and J 3 bases; nucleotides not matched to a gene: 6. In DNA, the CDR3 is TGTGCCACCAGTGACCCTGGACTAGCGGTGACAGATACGCAGTATTTT. Translation: CATSDPGLAVTDTQYF.

This clonotype has more than one count but fewer than ten. The V call is TRBV7-9, the J call TRBJ1-1, with 7 bases that match TRBD1. CDR1 and CDR2 from the germline V gene are SEHNR and FQNEAQ (reference sequence). This CDR3 comprises 16 residues. Trimming took 5 bases from V and 6 from J; bases not matched to a gene: 15. The CDR3 protein is CASSPRQGVNFAEAFF. The CDR3 DNA reads as TGTGCCAGCAGCCCGAGACAGGGTGTCAACTTTGCTGAAGCTTTCTTT.

This clonotype was counted only a few times. The chain employs TRBV7-6 and TRBJ1-2; unclear D gene. The length of the CDR3 is 15 residues. Germline V gene data show CDR1 as SGHVS and CDR2 as FNYEAQ. Trimming cost V 1 base and J 4 bases, with 13 bases left between them. CDR3: CASSLVEVAGYGYTF. CDR3 coding DNA: TGTGCCAGCAGCTTAGTGGAGGTGGCGGGCTATGGCTACACCTTC.

The rearrangement joins TRBV15 to TRBJ2-5, with 11 bases aligning to TRBD2. The J segment lost 2 bases and the V segment lost 3 bases, leaving 8 bases of the junction unmatched. The CDR3 contains 17 residues. CDR1 is LNHNV and CDR2 is YYDKDF in the germline V gene (reference sequence). The CDR3 coding sequence is TGTGCCACCAGCAGTATAGCGGGAGGGATATTTCAAGAGACCCAGTACTTC. Its translation is CATSSIAGGIFQETQYF.

The rearrangement links TRBV28 to TRBJ2-5, with D perhaps TRBD1 (5 bases). The length of the CDR3 is 14 residues. The germline CDR1 and CDR2 sequences are MDHEN and SYDVKM. The V gene lost 5 bases and the J gene lost 1 base, with 11 bases spanning the gap. The CDR3 DNA follows: TGTGCCAGCAGTCTCTATCAGGGCCAAGAGACCCAGTACTTC. It encodes CASSLYQGQETQYF.

This sequence joins TRBV6-1 and TRBJ1-2; 7 bases match TRBD1. Germline CDR1 reads MNHNS; CDR2 reads SASEGT. This CDR3 is 12 amino acids long. V gave up 8 bases and J gave up 4 bases; unmatched junction bases: 4. The CDR3 reads CASGRQGYGYTF. The CDR3 DNA reads as TGTGCCAGCGGCAGACAGGGCTATGGCTACACCTTC.

This chain connects TRBV7-9 to TRBJ2-7, with D possibly matching TRBD1 (5 bases). CDR1 and CDR2 from the germline V gene are SEHNR and FQNEAQ (reference sequence). This CDR3 region has 13 residues. The V end was cut by 2 bases, the J end by 3 bases, with 8 bases between. Here the CDR3 reads CASSLKQGYEQYF. DNA of the CDR3: TGTGCCAGCAGCTTAAAGCAGGGCTACGAGCAGTACTTC.

This clonotype was detected only a few times. The CDR3 region is CAWSVSSGKGTQYF. The CDR3 region has the DNA TGTGCCTGGAGTGTAAGCTCGGGAAAAGGTACGCAGTATTTT. The chain has TRBV30 and TRBJ2-3; D might be TRBD2 (5 bases). The CDR3 loop spans 14 amino acids. CDR1 is GTSNPN and CDR2 is SVGIG in the germline V gene (reference sequence). The V end lost 0 bases, the J end lost 8 bases, and 15 bases lay between the germline ends. Combining the CDR3 with reference TRBV30 and TRBJ2-3 gives the whole variable domain SQTIHQWPATLVQPVGSPLSLECTVEGTSNPNLYWYRQAAGRGLQLLFYSVGIGQISSEVPQNLSASRPQDRQFILSSKKLLLSDSGFYLCAWSVSSGKGTQYFGPGTRLTVL.

The chain links TRBV24-1 to TRBJ1-5; no reliable D call. This CDR3 is built from 15 residues. The ends were cut back, 3 bases at V and 5 bases at J, with 13 bases in the middle. Germline lookup yields CDR1 KGHDR and CDR2 SFDVKD. CDR3 bases: TGTGCCACCAGTGATGCTGAGAAGCTGGATCAGCCCCAGCATTTT. It specifies CATSDAEKLDQPQHF.

The rearrangement joins TRBV20-1 to TRBJ2-3; D remains ambiguous. The CDR3 is made up of 13 amino acids. Germline V gene data show CDR1 as DFQATT and CDR2 as SNEGSKA (reference sequence). Trimming removed 6 bases at V and 1 base at J, with 11 bases between. The CDR3 here is CSAALYGTDTQYF. DNA for the CDR3: TGCAGTGCAGCCCTATACGGCACAGATACGCAGTATTTT.

This clonotype occurred once. The V gene is TRBV2, the J gene TRBJ2-5, with TRBD2 matching 11 bases. CDR1 is SNHLY, CDR2 FYNNEI, per germline. The length of the CDR3 is 16 residues. J was trimmed by 0 bases and V by 7 bases; bases with no gene match: 7. CDR3 nucleotides: TGTGCCAGCACCAAGCAGACTAGCGGGAACCAAGAGACCCAGTACTTC. Residues: CASTKQTSGNQETQYF.

In its sample, this clonotype was seen a few times. V and J are TRBV20-1 and TRBJ1-1; 9 bases are shared with TRBD1. Germline loops: CDR1 DFQATT, CDR2 SNEGSKA (reference sequence). The V and J ends lost 6 bases and 4 bases, in that order; junction bases with no gene match: 3. The CDR3 length is 12 residues. CDR3 residues: CSARQGGTEAFF. The CDR3 DNA reads as TGCAGTGCCAGACAGGGGGGCACTGAAGCTTTCTTT.

In its sample, this clonotype was seen once. V is TRBV11-2 and J is TRBJ2-5, with TRBD2 identical over 8 bases. The length of the CDR3 is 16 residues. Looked up from germline, CDR1 is SGHAT and CDR2 is FQNNGV. V lost 5 bases and J lost 2; bases outside the gene matches: 10. The CDR3 coding sequence is TGTGCCAGCAGCCCCCAGGCTAGCGGGCTGCAAGAGACCCAGTACTTC. It encodes CASSPQASGLQETQYF.

V and J are TRBV20-1 and TRBJ1-5; D is perhaps TRBD1 (6 bases). With 3 bases removed from V and 0 bases from J, the gap between germline ends came to 9 bases. The CDR3 covers 14 residues. Germline V gene sequence: CDR1 DFQATT, CDR2 SNEGSKA (reference sequence). The CDR3 sequence is CSARDSNSNQPQHF. DNA for the CDR3: TGCAGTGCTAGGGACAGCAATAGCAATCAGCCCCAGCATTTT.